The 9 T cell receptor beta chains below come from one sample, sequenced in a study of control samples from healthy donors and cancer patients. TCRdb keeps only in-frame clones here, not all; method: immunoSEQ multiplex PCR. The repertoire holds about 150,000 clones, with 88% as singletons. Sequencing was done on a sample of blood. The receptors originated from a man between 18 and 35 years old in good health.

The chain uses TRBV9 and TRBJ2-1; D perhaps matches TRBD2 (5 bases). CDR3 size: 15 residues. Trimming removed 0 bases at V and 1 base at J, with 8 bases between. Per the germline V gene, CDR1 is SGDLS and CDR2 is YYNGEE. The CDR3, as DNA: TGTGCCAGCAGCGTAGCACTAGTGTCCTACAATGAGCAGTTCTTC. This encodes CASSVALVSYNEQFF. Variable domain in full (rest from reference TRBV9 and TRBJ2-1): DSGVTQTPKHLITATGQRVTLRCSPRSGDLSVYWYQQSLDQGLQFLIQYYNGEERAKGNILERFSAQQFPDLHSELNLSSLELGDSALYFCASSVALVSYNEQFFGPGTRLTVL.

The chain combines TRBV10-3 with TRBJ2-7; D is possibly TRBD2 (7 bases). The CDR3 sequence is 13 residues long. The germline V and J ends were trimmed by 11 bases and 5 bases, with 19 bases remaining between them. Germline CDR1 reads ENHRY; CDR2 reads SYGVKD. As DNA, the CDR3 is TGTGCCCACGGGGCTGGGGGGGCTGACGAGCAGTACTTC. This translates into CAHGAGGADEQYF.

Details on this clone: One end of the junction varies from germline; a read error may be responsible. The rearrangement joins TRBV28 to TRBJ1-2; TRBD1 aligns across 9 bases. Germline V lookup: CDR1 MDHEN, CDR2 SYDVKM. The CDR3 sequence is 16 residues long. The CDR3 DNA is TGTACCAGCAGTCCCTTTACAGGGGGCGGTCTCTATGGCTACACCTTC. This encodes CTSSPFTGGGLYGYTF.

The rearrangement links TRBV7-9 to TRBJ1-1, with 7 bases that match TRBD1. Unmatched junction bases numbered 6, after V lost 5 bases and J lost 3 bases. Per germline, CDR1 SEHNR and CDR2 FQNEAQ (reference sequence). This CDR3 is built from 14 residues. The CDR3 DNA is TGTGCCAGCAGCAGACTGGGACAGCACACTGAAGCTTTCTTT. Its protein product is CASSRLGQHTEAFF.

The chain recombines TRBV4-2 with TRBJ2-3; 9 nucleotides align to TRBD2. Germline CDR1 reads LGHNA; CDR2 reads YNFKEQ. The J segment lost 3 bases and the V segment lost 8 bases, leaving 9 bases of the junction unmatched. This CDR3 region has 15 residues. The CDR3 DNA reads TGTGCCAGCTCAAAACTAGCGGGTGTGACAGATACGCAGTATTTT. Translation: CASSKLAGVTDTQYF.

This chain links TRBV7-2 with TRBJ2-3; D not resolved. Trimming took off 2 bases at V and 0 bases at J, with 9 bases between the two ends. Germline V gene sequence: CDR1 SGHTA, CDR2 FQGNSA. CDR3 size: 15 residues. As DNA, the CDR3 is TGTGCCAGCAGCTTATTGGGTTTCAGCACAGATACGCAGTATTTT. Translating it yields CASSLLGFSTDTQYF.

This sequence joins TRBV4-2 and TRBJ2-5; 9 positions match TRBD2. This CDR3 is 15 amino acids long. V gave up 3 bases and J gave up 7 bases; unmatched junction bases: 9. Germline CDR1 is LGHNA and CDR2 is YNFKEQ. The CDR3 sequence: CASSQGIPGLATQYF. The CDR3 region has the DNA TGTGCCAGCAGCCAGGGAATTCCGGGACTAGCGACCCAGTACTTC.

The J gene is TRBJ1-4, the V gene TRBV19; D remains ambiguous. This CDR3 is built from 14 residues. Per the germline V gene, CDR1 is LNHDA and CDR2 is SQIVND (reference sequence). V dropped 3 bases and J dropped 7 bases, with 12 bases sitting between them. DNA for the CDR3: TGTGCCAGTAGTATCGGTCCAAGCATTGAAAAACTGTTTTTT. This encodes CASSIGPSIEKLFF. The full variable domain, with the rest looked up from reference TRBV19 and TRBJ1-4, is DGGITQSPKYLFRKEGQNVTLSCEQNLNHDAMYWYRQDPGQGLRLIYYSQIVNDFQKGDIAEGYSVSREKKESFPLTVTSAQKNPTAFYLCASSIGPSIEKLFFGSGTQLSVL.

The rearrangement links TRBV5-4 to TRBJ2-1; TRBD1 matches 7 bases. J lost 7 bases, V lost 5 bases, and 3 bases had no gene match. The CDR3 is made up of 12 amino acids. CDR1 and CDR2 from the germline V gene are SGHNT and YYREEE (reference sequence). The CDR3 here is CASSSQGNEQFF. Written as DNA, the CDR3 is TGTGCCAGCAGTTCACAGGGGAATGAGCAGTTCTTC. Combining the CDR3 with reference TRBV5-4 and TRBJ2-1 gives the whole variable domain ETGVTQSPTHLIKTRGQQVTLRCSSQSGHNTVSWYQQALGQGPQFIFQYYREEENGRGNFPPRFSGLQFPNYSSELNVNALELDDSALYLCASSSQGNEQFFGPGTRLTVL.